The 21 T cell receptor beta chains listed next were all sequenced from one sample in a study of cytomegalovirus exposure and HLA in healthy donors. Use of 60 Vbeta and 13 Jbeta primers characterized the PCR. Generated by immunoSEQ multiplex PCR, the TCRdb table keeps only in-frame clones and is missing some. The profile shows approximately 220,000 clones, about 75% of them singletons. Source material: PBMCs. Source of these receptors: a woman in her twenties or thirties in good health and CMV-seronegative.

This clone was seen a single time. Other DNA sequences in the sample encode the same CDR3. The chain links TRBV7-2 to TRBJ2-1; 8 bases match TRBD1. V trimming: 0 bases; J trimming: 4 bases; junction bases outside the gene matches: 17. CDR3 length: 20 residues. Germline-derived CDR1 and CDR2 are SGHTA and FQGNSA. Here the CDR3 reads CASSLASLDRAQGLYNEQFF. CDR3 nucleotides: TGTGCCAGCAGCTTAGCCTCCCTGGACAGGGCCCAAGGTTTGTACAATGAGCAGTTCTTC.

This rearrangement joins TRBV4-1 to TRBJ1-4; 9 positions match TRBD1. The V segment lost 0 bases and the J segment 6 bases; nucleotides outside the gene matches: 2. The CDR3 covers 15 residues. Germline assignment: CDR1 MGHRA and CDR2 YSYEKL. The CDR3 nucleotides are TGCGCCAGCAGCCAAGAGGACAGGGGTGATGAAAAACTGTTTTTT. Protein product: CASSQEDRGDEKLFF.

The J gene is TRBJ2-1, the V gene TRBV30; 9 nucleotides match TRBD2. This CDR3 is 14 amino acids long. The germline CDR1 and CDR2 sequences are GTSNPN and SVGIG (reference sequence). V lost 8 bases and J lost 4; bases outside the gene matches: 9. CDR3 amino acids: CAVTGTSMYNEQFF. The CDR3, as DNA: TGTGCCGTAACCGGGACTAGCATGTACAATGAGCAGTTCTTC.

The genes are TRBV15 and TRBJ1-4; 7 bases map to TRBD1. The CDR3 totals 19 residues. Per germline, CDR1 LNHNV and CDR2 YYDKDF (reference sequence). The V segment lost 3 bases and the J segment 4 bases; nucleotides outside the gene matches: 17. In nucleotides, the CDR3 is TGTGCCACCAGCAGGCTTCTCTTGCGGCCCGGGACAGTTAATGAAAAACTGTTTTTT. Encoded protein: CATSRLLLRPGTVNEKLFF.

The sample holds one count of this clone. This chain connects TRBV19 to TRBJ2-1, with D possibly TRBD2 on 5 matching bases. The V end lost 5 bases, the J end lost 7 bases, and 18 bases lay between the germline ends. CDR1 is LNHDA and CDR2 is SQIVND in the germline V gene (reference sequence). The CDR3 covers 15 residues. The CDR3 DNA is TGTGCCAGTAGTCCGAGAGGGTCGGTTTGGAATGAGCAGTTCTTC. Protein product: CASSPRGSVWNEQFF.

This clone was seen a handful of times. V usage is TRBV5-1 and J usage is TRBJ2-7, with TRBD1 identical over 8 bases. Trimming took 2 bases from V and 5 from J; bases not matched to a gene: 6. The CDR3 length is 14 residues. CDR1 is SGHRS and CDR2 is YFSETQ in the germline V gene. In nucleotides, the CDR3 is TGCGCCAGCAGCTTCGCGCAGGGGGCCAACGAGCAGTACTTC. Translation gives CASSFAQGANEQYF.

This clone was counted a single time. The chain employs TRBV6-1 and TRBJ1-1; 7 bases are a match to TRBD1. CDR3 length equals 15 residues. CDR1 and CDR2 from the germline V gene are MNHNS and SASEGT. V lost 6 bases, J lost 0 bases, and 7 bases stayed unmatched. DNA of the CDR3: TGTGCCAGCAGATCACCAACAGGGGTGAACACTGAAGCTTTCTTT. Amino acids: CASRSPTGVNTEAFF.

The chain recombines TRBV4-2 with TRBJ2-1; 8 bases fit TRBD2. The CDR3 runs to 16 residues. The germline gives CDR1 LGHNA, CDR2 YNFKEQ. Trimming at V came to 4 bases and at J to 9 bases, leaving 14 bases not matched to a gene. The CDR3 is CASSPMQNGGAFEQFF. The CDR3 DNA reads TGTGCCAGCAGCCCCATGCAAAACGGGGGGGCTTTTGAGCAGTTCTTC.

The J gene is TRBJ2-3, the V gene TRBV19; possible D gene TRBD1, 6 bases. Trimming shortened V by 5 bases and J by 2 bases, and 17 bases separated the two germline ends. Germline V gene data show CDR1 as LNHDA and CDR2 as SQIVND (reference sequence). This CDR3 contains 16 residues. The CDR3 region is CASSLYGTLDTDTQYF. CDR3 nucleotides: TGTGCCAGTAGTCTCTACGGGACACTAGACACAGATACGCAGTATTTT.

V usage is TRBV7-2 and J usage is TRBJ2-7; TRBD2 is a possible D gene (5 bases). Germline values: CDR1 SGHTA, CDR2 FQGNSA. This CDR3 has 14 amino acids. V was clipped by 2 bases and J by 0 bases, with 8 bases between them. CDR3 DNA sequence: TGTGCCAGCAGCTTACAGCGGAGCTCCTACGAGCAGTACTTC. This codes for CASSLQRSSYEQYF.

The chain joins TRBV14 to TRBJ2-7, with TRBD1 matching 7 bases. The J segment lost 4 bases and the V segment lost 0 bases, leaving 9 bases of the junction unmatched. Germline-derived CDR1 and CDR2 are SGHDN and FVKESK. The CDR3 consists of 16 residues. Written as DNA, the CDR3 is TGTGCCAGCAGCCAAGAAGGGACGTACAGGGGATACGAGCAGTACTTC. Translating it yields CASSQEGTYRGYEQYF.

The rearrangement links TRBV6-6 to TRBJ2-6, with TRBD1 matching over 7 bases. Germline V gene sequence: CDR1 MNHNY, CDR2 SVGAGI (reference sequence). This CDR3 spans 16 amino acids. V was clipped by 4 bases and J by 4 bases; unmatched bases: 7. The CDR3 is CASSSPQGPGANVLTF. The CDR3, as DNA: TGTGCCAGCAGTTCCCCACAGGGGCCAGGGGCCAACGTCCTGACTTTC.

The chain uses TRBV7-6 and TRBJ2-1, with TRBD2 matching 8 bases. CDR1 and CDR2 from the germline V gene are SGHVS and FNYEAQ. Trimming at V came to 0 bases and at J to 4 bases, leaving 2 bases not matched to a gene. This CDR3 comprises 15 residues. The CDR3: CASSLAAGGYNEQFF. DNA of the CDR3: TGTGCCAGCAGCTTAGCCGCGGGGGGTTACAATGAGCAGTTCTTC.

The CDR3: CASSFGHPSGNTIYF. Written as DNA, the CDR3 is TGTGCCAGCAGTTTTGGACATCCCTCTGGAAACACCATATATTTT. The chain carries TRBV6-6 and TRBJ1-3; TRBD1 might be the D (5 bases). Trimming stripped 4 bases from V and 0 bases from J, with 10 bases between. This CDR3 contains 15 residues. Germline V CDR1 and CDR2: MNHNY, SVGAGI (reference sequence).

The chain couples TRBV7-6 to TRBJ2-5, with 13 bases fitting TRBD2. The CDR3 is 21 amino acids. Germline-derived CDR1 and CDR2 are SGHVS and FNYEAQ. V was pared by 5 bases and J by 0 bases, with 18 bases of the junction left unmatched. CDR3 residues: CASSLRLAPLAGGPDQETQYF. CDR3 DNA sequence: TGTGCCAGCAGCCTACGACTAGCCCCACTAGCGGGGGGGCCGGACCAAGAGACCCAGTACTTC.

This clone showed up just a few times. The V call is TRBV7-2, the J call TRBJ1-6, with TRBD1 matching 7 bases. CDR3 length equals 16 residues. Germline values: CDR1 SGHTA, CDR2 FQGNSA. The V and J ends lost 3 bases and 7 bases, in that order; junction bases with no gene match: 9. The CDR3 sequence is CASSLTPGQSNSPLHF. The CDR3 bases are TGTGCCAGCAGCTTGACTCCGGGACAGAGCAATTCACCCCTCCACTTT.

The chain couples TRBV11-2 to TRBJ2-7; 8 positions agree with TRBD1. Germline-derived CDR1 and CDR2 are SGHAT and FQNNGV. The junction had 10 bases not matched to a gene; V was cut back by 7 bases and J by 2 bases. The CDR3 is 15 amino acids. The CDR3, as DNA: TGTGCCAGCACCTCATTGAGGGACAGGCCCTACGAGCAGTACTTC. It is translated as CASTSLRDRPYEQYF.

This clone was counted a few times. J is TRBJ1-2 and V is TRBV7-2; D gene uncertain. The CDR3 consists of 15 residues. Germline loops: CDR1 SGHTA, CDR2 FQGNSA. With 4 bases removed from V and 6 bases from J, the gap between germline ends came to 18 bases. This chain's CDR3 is CASSSLRRVSHGYTF. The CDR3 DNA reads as TGTGCCAGCAGCTCACTAAGAAGAGTTTCGCATGGCTACACCTTC.

The CDR3 coding sequence is TGTGCCAGTAGCCTTCTCCCGGGACTAGCGGTTACAGATACGCAGTATTTT. It translates to CASSLLPGLAVTDTQYF. The chain links TRBV19 to TRBJ2-3; 11 bases fit TRBD2. This CDR3 is 17 amino acids long. Per germline, CDR1 LNHDA and CDR2 SQIVND (reference sequence). V dropped 6 bases and J dropped 3; count of bases not matched to a gene: 11.

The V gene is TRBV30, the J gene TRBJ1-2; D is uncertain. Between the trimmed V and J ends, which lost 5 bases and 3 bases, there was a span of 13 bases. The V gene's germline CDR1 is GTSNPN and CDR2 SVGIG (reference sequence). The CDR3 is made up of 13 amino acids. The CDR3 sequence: CAWRDTLYYGYTF. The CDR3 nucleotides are TGTGCCTGGCGGGATACTCTTTACTATGGCTACACCTTC.

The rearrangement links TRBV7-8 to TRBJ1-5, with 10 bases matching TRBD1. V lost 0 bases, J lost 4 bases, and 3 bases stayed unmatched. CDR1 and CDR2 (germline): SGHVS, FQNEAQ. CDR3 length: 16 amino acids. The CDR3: CASSLATGGRNQPQHF. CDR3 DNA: TGTGCCAGCAGCTTAGCGACAGGGGGCAGGAATCAGCCCCAGCATTTT.